This TCR beta chain was captured in a study of blood T cells in healthy people across ages. Overall study: Researchers report that template switching captured about one barcoded beta molecule per two T cells.

Findings and limits, study-wide: Long-lived donors had more naive CD4+ cells and higher diversity than aged donors.

A second about 7 to 12 cycle PCR used barcoded and J-beta primers. A single record per CDR3 protein comes from TCRdb applying MiXCR to the 5' RACE reads. The sample includes over 1,500,000 distinct CDR3 sequences, 40% to 55% of them seen just once. The V end lost 0 bases, the J end lost 3 bases, and 9 bases lay between the germline ends. Germline V gene sequence: CDR1 SQVTM, CDR2 ANQGSEA. The CDR3 extends over 13 amino acids. This clonotype has a count of ten or more. What it recognizes is unknown. Sequencing input: blood. The chain links TRBV29-1 to TRBJ2-7; D ambiguous. This receptor was taken from a woman aged 40 to 50 in good health. The CDR3, as DNA: TGCAGCGTTGAAGACCCACAAAGCTACGAGCAGTACTTC. The encoded protein is CSVEDPQSYEQYF.